The T cell receptor beta chain under discussion was sequenced for a study of graft-versus-host responses after intestinal transplantation. Using immunoSEQ multiplex PCR, the repertoire was profiled, and TCRdb retains in-frame clones only, with some absent. This table has about 20,000 clones, around 81% appearing once. Lymphocytes from graft epithelium and lamina propria were isolated. The germline gives CDR1 MDHEN, CDR2 SYDVKM. This CDR3 spans 14 amino acids. With 5 bases clipped from V and 7 bases from J, the junction kept 3 bases outside the gene matches. The starting material was ileum tissue, obtained 12 days after intestinal transplant. The rearrangement uses TRBV28 and TRBJ1-4, with 11 bases matching TRBD1. This clonotype originated in a human patient who received an intestinal transplant, so some T cells may come from the graft donor. CDR3 DNA: TGTGCCAGCAGTGGGACAGGGGGGGGTGAAAAACTGTTTTTT. Its protein is CASSGTGGGEKLFF.